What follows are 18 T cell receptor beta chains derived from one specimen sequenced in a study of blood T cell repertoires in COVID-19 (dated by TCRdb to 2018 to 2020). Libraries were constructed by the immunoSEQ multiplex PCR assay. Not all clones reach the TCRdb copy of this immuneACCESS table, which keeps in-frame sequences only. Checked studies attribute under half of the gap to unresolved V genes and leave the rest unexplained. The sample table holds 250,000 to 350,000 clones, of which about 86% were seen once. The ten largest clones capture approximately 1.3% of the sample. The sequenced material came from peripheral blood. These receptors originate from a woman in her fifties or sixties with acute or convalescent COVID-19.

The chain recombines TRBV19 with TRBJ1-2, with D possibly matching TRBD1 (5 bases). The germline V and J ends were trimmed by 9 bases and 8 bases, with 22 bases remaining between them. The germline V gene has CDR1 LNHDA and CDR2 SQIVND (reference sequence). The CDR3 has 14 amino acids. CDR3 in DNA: TGTGCCAGCAAACGACAGCTACCGGTGGGCGGCTACACCTTC. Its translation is CASKRQLPVGGYTF.

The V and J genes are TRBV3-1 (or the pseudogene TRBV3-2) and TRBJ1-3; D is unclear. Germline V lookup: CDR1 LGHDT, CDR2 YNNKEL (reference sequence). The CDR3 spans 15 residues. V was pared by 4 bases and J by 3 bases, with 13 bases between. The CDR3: CASSPTGTHGNTIYF. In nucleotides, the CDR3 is TGTGCCAGCAGCCCGACTGGAACCCATGGAAACACCATATATTTT.

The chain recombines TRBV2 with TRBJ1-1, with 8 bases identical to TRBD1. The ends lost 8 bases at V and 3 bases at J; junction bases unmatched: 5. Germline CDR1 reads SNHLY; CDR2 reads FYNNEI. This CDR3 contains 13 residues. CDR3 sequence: CASQGARDTEAFF. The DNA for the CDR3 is TGTGCCAGCCAGGGGGCCCGGGACACTGAAGCTTTCTTT.

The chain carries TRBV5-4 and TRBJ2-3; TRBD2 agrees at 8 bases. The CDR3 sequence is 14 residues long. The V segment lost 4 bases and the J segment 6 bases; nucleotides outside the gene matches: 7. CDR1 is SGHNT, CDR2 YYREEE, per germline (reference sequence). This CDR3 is CASSPGLAEDTQYF. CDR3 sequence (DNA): TGTGCCAGCAGCCCAGGACTAGCAGAGGATACGCAGTATTTT.

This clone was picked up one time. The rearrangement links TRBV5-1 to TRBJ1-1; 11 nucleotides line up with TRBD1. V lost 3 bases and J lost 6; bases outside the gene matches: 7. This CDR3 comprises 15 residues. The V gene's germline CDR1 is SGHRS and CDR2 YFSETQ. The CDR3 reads CASSYGQGASAEAFF. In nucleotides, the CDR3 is TGCGCCAGCAGCTATGGACAGGGGGCGTCGGCTGAAGCTTTCTTT.

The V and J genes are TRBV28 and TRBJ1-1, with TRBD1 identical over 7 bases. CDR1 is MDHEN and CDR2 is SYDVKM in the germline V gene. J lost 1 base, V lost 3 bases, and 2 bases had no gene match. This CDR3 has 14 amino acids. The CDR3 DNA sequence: TGTGCCAGCAGTTTGAGACAGGGGAACACTGAAGCTTTCTTT. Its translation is CASSLRQGNTEAFF.

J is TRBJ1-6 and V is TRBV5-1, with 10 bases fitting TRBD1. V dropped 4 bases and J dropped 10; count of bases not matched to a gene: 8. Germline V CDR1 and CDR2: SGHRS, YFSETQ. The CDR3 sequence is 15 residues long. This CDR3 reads CASSVRTGGDSPLHF. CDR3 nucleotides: TGCGCCAGCAGCGTAAGGACAGGGGGTGACTCACCCCTCCACTTT.

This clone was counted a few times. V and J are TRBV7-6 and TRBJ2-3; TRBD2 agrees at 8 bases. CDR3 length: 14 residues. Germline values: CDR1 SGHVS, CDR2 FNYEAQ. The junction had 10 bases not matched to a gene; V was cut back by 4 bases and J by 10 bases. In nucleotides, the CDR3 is TGTGCCAGCAGCTCAGCTAGCGGGCGGGTTGCGCAGTATTTT. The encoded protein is CASSSASGRVAQYF.

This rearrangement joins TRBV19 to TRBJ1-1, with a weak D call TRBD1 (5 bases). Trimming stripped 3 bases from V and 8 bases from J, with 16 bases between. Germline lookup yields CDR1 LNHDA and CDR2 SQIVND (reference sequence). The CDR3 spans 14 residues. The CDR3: CASSIRGAGTEAFF. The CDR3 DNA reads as TGTGCCAGTAGTATTCGTGGGGCGGGGACCGAAGCTTTCTTT. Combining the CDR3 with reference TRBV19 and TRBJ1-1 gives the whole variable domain DGGITQSPKYLFRKEGQNVTLSCEQNLNHDAMYWYRQDPGQGLRLIYYSQIVNDFQKGDIAEGYSVSREKKESFPLTVTSAQKNPTAFYLCASSIRGAGTEAFFGQGTRLTVV.

The DNA for the CDR3 is TGTGCCAGCAGCCACTCCCCTAGGCCCAACAATGAGCAGTTCTTC. Translated: CASSHSPRPNNEQFF. The rearrangement uses TRBV13 and TRBJ2-1; no reliable D call. The CDR3 contains 15 residues. CDR1 and CDR2 (germline): PRHDT, FYEKMQ (reference sequence). The V end was cut by 5 bases, the J end by 5 bases, with 16 bases between.

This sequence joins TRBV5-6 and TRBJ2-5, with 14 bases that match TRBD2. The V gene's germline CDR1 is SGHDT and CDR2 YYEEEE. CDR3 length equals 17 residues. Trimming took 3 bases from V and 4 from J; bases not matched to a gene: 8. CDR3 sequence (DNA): TGTGCCAGCAGCTCCGGGACTAGCGGGAGAATGGCAGAGACCCAGTACTTC. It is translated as CASSSGTSGRMAETQYF.

CDR3: CASSPRAAGSSTNEKLFF. In DNA, the CDR3 is TGTGCCAGCAGCCCAAGGGCAGCGGGAAGTAGCACTAATGAAAAACTGTTTTTT. V gene TRBV7-9 combines with J gene TRBJ1-4; D unclear. This CDR3 contains 18 residues. V was clipped by 5 bases and J by 2 bases, with 21 bases between them. CDR1 is SEHNR and CDR2 is FQNEAQ in the germline V gene (reference sequence).

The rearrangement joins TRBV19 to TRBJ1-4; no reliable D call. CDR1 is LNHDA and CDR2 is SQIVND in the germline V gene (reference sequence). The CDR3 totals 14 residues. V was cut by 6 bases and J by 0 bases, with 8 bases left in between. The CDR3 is CASRLHATNEKLFF. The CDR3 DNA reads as TGTGCCAGTAGATTACATGCAACTAATGAAAAACTGTTTTTT.

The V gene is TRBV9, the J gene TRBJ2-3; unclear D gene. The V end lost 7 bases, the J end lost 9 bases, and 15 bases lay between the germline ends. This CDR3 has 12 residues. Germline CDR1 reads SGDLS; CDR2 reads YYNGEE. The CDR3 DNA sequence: TGTGCCAGCGCCATTCGAGTAGTGACGCAGTATTTT. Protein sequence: CASAIRVVTQYF.

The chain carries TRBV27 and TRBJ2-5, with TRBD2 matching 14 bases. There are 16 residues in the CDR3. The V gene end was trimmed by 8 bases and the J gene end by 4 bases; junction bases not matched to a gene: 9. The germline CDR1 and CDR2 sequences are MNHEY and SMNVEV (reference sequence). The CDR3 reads CASDGTSGRVGETQYF. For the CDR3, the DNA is TGTGCCAGCGACGGGACTAGCGGGAGAGTCGGAGAGACCCAGTACTTC.

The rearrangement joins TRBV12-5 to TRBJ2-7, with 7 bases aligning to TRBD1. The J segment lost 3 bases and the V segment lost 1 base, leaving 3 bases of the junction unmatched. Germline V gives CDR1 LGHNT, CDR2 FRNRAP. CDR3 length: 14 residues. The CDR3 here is CASGLATGNYEQYF. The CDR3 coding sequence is TGTGCTAGTGGTTTGGCGACAGGGAACTACGAGCAGTACTTC.

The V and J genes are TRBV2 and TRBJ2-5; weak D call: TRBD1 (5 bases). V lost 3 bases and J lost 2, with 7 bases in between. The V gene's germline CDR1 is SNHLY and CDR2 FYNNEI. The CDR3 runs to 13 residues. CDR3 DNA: TGTGCCAGCAGTGATGACAGTCAAGAGACCCAGTACTTC. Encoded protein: CASSDDSQETQYF.

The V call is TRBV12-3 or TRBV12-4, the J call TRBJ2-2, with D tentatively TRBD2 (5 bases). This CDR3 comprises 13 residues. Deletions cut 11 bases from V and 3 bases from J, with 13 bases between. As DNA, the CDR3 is TGTGCCCTACTGGGAGCCTACACCGGGGAGCTGTTTTTT. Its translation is CALLGAYTGELFF.